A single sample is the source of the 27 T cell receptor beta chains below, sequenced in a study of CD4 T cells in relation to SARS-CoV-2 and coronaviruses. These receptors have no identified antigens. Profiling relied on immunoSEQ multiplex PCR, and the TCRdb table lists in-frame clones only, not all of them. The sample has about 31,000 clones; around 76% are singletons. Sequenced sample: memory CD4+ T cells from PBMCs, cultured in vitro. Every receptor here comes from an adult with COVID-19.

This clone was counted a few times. CDR3 region: CASSPIAGVTDTQYF. The CDR3 nucleotides are TGCGCCAGCAGCCCGATAGCGGGAGTCACAGATACGCAGTATTTT. The chain employs TRBV4-1 and TRBJ2-3, with TRBD2 matching over 9 bases. V trimming: 4 bases; J trimming: 2 bases; junction bases outside the gene matches: 4. Germline CDR1 is MGHRA and CDR2 is YSYEKL. This CDR3 contains 15 residues.

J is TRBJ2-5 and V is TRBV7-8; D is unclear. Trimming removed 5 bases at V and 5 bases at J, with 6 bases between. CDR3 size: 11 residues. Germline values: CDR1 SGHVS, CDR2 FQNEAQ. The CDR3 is CASSRTETQYF. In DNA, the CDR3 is TGTGCCAGCAGCCGCACGGAGACCCAGTACTTC.

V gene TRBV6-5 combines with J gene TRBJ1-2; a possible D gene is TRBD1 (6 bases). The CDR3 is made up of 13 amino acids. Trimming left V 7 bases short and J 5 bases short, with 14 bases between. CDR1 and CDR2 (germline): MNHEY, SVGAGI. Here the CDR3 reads CASTRGADYGYTF. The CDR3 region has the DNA TGTGCCAGCACCCGGGGGGCGGATTATGGCTACACCTTC.

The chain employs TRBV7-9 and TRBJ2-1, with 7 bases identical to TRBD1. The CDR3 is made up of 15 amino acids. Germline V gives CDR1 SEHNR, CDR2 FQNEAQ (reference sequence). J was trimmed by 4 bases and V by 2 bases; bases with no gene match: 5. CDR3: CASSLTTGVYNEQFF. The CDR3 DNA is TGTGCCAGCAGCTTAACCACAGGGGTATACAATGAGCAGTTCTTC.

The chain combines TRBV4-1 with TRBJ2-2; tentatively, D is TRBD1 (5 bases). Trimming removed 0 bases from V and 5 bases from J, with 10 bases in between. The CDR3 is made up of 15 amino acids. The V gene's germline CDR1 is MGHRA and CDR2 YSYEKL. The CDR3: CASSQEVGQTGELFF. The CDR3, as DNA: TGCGCCAGCAGCCAAGAAGTGGGGCAGACCGGGGAGCTGTTTTTT.

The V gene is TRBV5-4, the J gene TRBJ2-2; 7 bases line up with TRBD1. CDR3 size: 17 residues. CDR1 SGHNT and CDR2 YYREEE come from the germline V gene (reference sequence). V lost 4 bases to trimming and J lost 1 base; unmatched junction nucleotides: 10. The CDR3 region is CASSPDGTARNTGELFF. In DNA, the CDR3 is TGTGCCAGCAGCCCGGACGGGACAGCACGGAACACCGGGGAGCTGTTTTTT.

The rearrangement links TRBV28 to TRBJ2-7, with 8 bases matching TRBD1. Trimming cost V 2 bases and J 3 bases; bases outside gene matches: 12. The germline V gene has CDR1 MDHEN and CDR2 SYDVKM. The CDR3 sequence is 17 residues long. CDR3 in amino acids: CASSLVTRGTGDYEQYF. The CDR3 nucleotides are TGTGCCAGCAGTTTAGTTACACGGGGGACAGGCGACTACGAGCAGTACTTC. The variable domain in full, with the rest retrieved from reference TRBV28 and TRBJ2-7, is DVKVTQSSRYLVKRTGEKVFLECVQDMDHENMFWYRQDPGLGLRLIYFSYDVKMKEKGDIPEGYSVSREKKERFSLILESASTNQTSMYLCASSLVTRGTGDYEQYFGPGTRLTVT.

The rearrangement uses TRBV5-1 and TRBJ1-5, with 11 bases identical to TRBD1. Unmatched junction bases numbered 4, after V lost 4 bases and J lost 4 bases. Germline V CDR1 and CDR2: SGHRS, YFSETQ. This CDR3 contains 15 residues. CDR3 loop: CASSDGTGGNQPQHF. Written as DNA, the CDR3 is TGCGCCAGCAGCGACGGGACAGGGGGGAATCAGCCCCAGCATTTT.

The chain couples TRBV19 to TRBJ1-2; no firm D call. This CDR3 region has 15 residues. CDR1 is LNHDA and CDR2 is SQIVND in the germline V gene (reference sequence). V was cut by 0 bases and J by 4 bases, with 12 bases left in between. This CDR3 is CASSIDRRQFYGYTF. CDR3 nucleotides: TGTGCCAGTAGTATAGATCGGAGGCAATTCTATGGCTACACCTTC.

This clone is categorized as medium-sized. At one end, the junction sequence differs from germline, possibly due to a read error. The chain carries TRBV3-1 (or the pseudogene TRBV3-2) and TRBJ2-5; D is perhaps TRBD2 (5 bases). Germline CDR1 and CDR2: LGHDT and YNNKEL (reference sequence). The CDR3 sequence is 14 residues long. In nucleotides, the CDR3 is TGTGCCAGCAGCCAAGAACCTAGCCAAGGGACCCAGTACTTC. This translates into CASSQEPSQGTQYF.

CDR3 nucleotides: TGTGCCAGCAGTTCTAGCGGGATCAAGACAGATACGCAGTATTTT. It translates to CASSSSGIKTDTQYF. This chain uses TRBV6-2 or TRBV6-3 with TRBJ2-3; 9 bases align to TRBD2. The CDR3 has 15 residues. With 4 bases clipped from V and 3 bases from J, the junction kept 5 bases outside the gene matches. Germline CDR1 is MNHEY and CDR2 is SVGEGT.

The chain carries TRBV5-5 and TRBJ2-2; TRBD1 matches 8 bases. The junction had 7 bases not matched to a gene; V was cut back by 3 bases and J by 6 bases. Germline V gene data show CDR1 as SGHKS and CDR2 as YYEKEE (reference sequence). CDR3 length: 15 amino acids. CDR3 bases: TGTGCCAGCAGCTACGGACAGGGCGTCGCCGGGGAGCTGTTTTTT. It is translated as CASSYGQGVAGELFF.

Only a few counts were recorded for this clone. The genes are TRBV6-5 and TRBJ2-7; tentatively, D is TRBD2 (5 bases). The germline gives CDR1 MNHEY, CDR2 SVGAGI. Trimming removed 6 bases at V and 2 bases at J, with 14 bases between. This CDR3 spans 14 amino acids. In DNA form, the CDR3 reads TGTGCCAGCAGGCGAGTAGCGCAAACCTACGAGCAGTACTTC. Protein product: CASRRVAQTYEQYF.

The CDR3 loop is CASSDSRGYQETQYF. The CDR3 nucleotides read TGTGCCAGCAGTGACTCCAGGGGGTACCAAGAGACCCAGTACTTC. The chain has TRBV2 and TRBJ2-5; 7 nucleotides align to TRBD1. Germline assignment: CDR1 SNHLY and CDR2 FYNNEI. The trim removed 3 bases at V and 0 bases at J, leaving 4 bases unmatched. This CDR3 comprises 15 residues.

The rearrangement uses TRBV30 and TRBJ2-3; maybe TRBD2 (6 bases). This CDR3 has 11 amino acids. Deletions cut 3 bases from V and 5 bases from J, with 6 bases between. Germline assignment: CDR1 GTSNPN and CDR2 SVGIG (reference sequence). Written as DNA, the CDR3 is TGTGCCTGGAGCGGGAGAGATACGCAGTATTTT. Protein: CAWSGRDTQYF.

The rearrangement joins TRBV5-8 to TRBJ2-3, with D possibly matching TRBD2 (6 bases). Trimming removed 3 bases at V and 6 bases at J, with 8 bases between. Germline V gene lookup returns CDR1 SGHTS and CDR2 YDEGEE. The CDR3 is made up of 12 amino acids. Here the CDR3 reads CASSSEGDTQYF. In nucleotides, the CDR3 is TGTGCCAGCAGCTCGGAGGGGGATACGCAGTATTTT.

CDR3 bases: TGCGCCAGCAGCTTGGGAGGGACTAGCGGGAGGGCCGTTGAGCAGTTCTTC. It yields the protein CASSLGGTSGRAVEQFF. V gene TRBV5-1 combines with J gene TRBJ2-1; 16 bases line up with TRBD2. V shed 0 bases, J shed 9 bases, and the junction held 6 bases outside the gene matches. The CDR3 totals 17 residues. Germline CDR1 SGHRS, CDR2 YFSETQ.

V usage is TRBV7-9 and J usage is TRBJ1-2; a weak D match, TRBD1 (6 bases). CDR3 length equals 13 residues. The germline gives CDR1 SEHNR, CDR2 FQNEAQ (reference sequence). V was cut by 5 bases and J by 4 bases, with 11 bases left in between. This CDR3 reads CASSMMDSYGYTF. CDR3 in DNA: TGTGCCAGCAGCATGATGGACAGCTATGGCTACACCTTC.

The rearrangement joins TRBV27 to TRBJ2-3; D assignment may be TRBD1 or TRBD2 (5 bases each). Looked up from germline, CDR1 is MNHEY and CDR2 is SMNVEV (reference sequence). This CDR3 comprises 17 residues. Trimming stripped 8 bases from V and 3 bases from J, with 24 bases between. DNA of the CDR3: TGTGCCAGCGCCAATATCCATGGGGGATTAGTAACAGATACGCAGTATTTT. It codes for CASANIHGGLVTDTQYF.

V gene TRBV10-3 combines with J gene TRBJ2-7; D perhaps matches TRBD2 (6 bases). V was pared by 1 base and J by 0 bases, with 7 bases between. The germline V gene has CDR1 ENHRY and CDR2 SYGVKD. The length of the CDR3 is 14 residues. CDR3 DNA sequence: TGTGCCATCAGTGAGTTCGGGAGCTCCTACGAGCAGTACTTC. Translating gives CAISEFGSSYEQYF.

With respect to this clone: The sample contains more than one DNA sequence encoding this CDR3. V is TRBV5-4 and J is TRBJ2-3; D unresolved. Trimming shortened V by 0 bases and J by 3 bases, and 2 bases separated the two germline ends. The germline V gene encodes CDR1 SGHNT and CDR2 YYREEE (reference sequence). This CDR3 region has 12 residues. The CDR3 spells CASSLDTDTQYF. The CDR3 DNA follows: TGTGCCAGCAGCTTGGATACAGATACGCAGTATTTT.

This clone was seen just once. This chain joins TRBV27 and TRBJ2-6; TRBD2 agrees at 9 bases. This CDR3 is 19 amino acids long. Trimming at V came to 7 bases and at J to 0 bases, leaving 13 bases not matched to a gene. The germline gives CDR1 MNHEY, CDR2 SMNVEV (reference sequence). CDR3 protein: CASKRAGGPGRSGANVLTF. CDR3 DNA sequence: TGTGCCAGCAAGAGGGCGGGAGGGCCTGGTCGCTCTGGGGCCAACGTCCTGACTTTC.

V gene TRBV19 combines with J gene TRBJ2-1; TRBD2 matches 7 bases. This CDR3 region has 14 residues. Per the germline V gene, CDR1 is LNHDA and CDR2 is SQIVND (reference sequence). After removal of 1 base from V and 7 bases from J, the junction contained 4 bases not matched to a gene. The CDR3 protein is CASSIGGGANEQFF. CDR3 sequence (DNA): TGTGCCAGTAGTATAGGGGGGGGAGCAAATGAGCAGTTCTTC.

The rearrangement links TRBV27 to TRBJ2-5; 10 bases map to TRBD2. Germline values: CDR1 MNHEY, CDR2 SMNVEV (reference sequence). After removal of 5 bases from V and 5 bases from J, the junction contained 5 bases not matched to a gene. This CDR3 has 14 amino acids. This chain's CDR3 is CASSGVAGGETQYF. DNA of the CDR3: TGTGCCAGCAGTGGAGTAGCGGGAGGTGAGACCCAGTACTTC.

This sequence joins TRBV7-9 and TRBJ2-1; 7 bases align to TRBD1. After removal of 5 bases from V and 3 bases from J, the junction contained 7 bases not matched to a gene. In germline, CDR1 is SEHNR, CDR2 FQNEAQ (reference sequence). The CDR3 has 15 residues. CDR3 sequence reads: CASSPLRGNYNEQFF. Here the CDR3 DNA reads TGTGCCAGCAGCCCACTCAGGGGGAACTACAATGAGCAGTTCTTC. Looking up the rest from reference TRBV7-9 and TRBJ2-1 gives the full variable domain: DTGVSQNPRHKITKRGQNVTFRCDPISEHNRLYWYRQTLGQGPEFLTYFQNEAQLEKSRLLSDRFSAERPKGSFSTLEIQRTEQGDSAMYLCASSPLRGNYNEQFFGPGTRLTVL.

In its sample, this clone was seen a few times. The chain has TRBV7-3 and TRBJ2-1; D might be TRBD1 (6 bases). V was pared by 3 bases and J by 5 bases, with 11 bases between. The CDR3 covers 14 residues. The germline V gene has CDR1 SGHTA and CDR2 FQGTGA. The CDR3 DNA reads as TGTGCCAGCAGCTTCCGGGGACAAAACAATGAGCAGTTCTTC. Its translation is CASSFRGQNNEQFF.

CDR3 DNA sequence: TGTGCCAGCAGGCAAGGTCGACTAGCGGGAACGCGCTCCTACAATGAGCAGTTCTTC. Its protein product is CASRQGRLAGTRSYNEQFF. This rearrangement joins TRBV7-8 to TRBJ2-1; 11 positions agree with TRBD2. The germline CDR1 and CDR2 sequences are SGHVS and FQNEAQ. Losses at the gene ends were 6 bases for V and 0 bases for J; bases not matched to a gene: 13. This CDR3 spans 19 amino acids.